This is a list of T cell receptor beta chains from one sample in a study of shared clonotypes between healthy human individuals. Only in-frame clones appear in the TCRdb table, and some are missing; sequencing was by immunoSEQ multiplex PCR. The sample gives 2 million to 2.5 million clones, 85% to 95% of which show up once; roughly 1.7% is in the top ten. Sequenced material: naive CD8+ T cells from PBMCs. Source of these receptors: a man aged 18 to 30 in good health. Some clones in this sample may be carry-over from other donors' samples. Both conserved end residues are part of each CDR3. The D gene is left open where the match is weak. The size entry is marked missing in some rows and otherwise reads once, few, many or a size class.

clone size: once; J gene: TRBJ2-7; D gene: TRBD2; V gene: TRBV19; CDR3 protein: CASSIGTRTGTSVIYEQYF; CDR3 DNA: TGTGCCAGTAGTATCGGCACCCGCACCGGGACTAGTGTGATCTACGAGCAGTACTTC
clone size: .; J gene: TRBJ1-2; D gene: .; V gene: TRBV6-5; CDR3 protein: CASSYSRGATNYGYTF; CDR3 DNA: TGTGCCAGCAGTTACTCGAGAGGAGCTACTAACTATGGCTACACCTTC
clone size: once; J gene: TRBJ2-7; D gene: TRBD1; V gene: TRBV5-6; CDR3 protein: CASSERTGKGTYEQYF; CDR3 DNA: TGTGCCAGCAGCGAGCGGACAGGGAAAGGGACCTACGAGCAGTACTTC
clone size: .; J gene: TRBJ2-7; D gene: TRBD1; V gene: TRBV29-1; CDR3 protein: CSVEDGTGVSYEQYF; CDR3 DNA: TGCAGCGTTGAAGACGGGACAGGGGTCTCCTACGAGCAGTACTTC
clone size: .; J gene: TRBJ2-1; D gene: .; V gene: TRBV7-2; CDR3 protein: CASSFEGNNGNEQFF; CDR3 DNA: TGTGCCAGCAGCTTTGAGGGGAATAATGGGAATGAGCAGTTCTTC
clone size: .; J gene: TRBJ2-7; D gene: TRBD2; V gene: TRBV11-2; CDR3 protein: CASSLGTSGIYEQYF; CDR3 DNA: TGTGCCAGCAGCTTAGGGACTAGCGGGATCTACGAGCAGTACTTC
clone size: .; J gene: TRBJ2-5; D gene: TRBD2; V gene: TRBV7-2; CDR3 protein: CASSVGGSSKEAQYF; CDR3 DNA: TGTGCCAGCAGCGTTGGCGGGAGCTCCAAAGAGGCCCAGTACTTC
clone size: .; J gene: TRBJ2-3; D gene: TRBD2; V gene: TRBV7-9; CDR3 protein: CASSAGLAGGMDTDTQYF; CDR3 DNA: TGTGCCAGCAGCGCTGGACTAGCGGGAGGCATGGACACAGATACGCAGTATTTT
clone size: .; J gene: TRBJ1-4; D gene: TRBD1; V gene: TRBV6-5; CDR3 protein: CASSPDRALNEKLFF; CDR3 DNA: TGTGCCAGCAGTCCCGACAGGGCGTTGAATGAAAAACTGTTTTTT
clone size: .; J gene: TRBJ2-1; D gene: .; V gene: TRBV6-5; CDR3 protein: CASSQGRSYNEQFF; CDR3 DNA: TGTGCCAGCAGTCAGGGGAGATCCTACAATGAGCAGTTCTTC
clone size: .; J gene: TRBJ2-4; D gene: TRBD2; V gene: TRBV9; CDR3 protein: CASSAEAGVWDIQYF; CDR3 DNA: TGTGCCAGCAGCGCAGAGGCGGGAGTTTGGGACATTCAGTACTTC
clone size: .; J gene: TRBJ1-1; D gene: .; V gene: TRBV11-2; CDR3 protein: CASSLVSLGTEAFF; CDR3 DNA: TGTGCCAGCAGCTTAGTCAGTTTGGGCACTGAAGCTTTCTTT
clone size: .; J gene: TRBJ2-2; D gene: TRBD1; V gene: TRBV5-4; CDR3 protein: CASSLYRGRSTGELFF; CDR3 DNA: TGTGCCAGCAGCTTGTATAGGGGGCGATCCACCGGGGAGCTGTTTTTT
clone size: .; J gene: TRBJ2-7; D gene: .; V gene: TRBV5-6; CDR3 protein: CASSPASWGYEQYF; CDR3 DNA: TGTGCCAGCAGCCCGGCTAGCTGGGGGTACGAGCAGTACTTC
clone size: .; J gene: TRBJ2-1; D gene: .; V gene: TRBV27; CDR3 protein: CASSSVGVRGVNEQFF; CDR3 DNA: TGTGCCAGCAGTTCAGTGGGGGTGCGTGGGGTCAATGAGCAGTTCTTC
clone size: .; J gene: TRBJ2-4; D gene: TRBD2; V gene: TRBV7-2; CDR3 protein: CASSLGLAGTNIQYF; CDR3 DNA: TGTGCCAGCAGCTTAGGACTAGCGGGAACGAACATTCAGTACTTC
clone size: .; J gene: TRBJ2-7; D gene: .; V gene: TRBV10-3; CDR3 protein: CAISESTLSYEQYF; CDR3 DNA: TGTGCCATCAGTGAGTCGACCCTATCCTACGAGCAGTACTTC
clone size: .; J gene: TRBJ2-2; D gene: TRBD1; V gene: TRBV28; CDR3 protein: CASSLFTGTGWTGELFF; CDR3 DNA: TGTGCCAGCAGTTTATTCACGGGGACAGGGTGGACCGGGGAGCTGTTTTTT
clone size: .; J gene: TRBJ2-3; D gene: .; V gene: TRBV27; CDR3 protein: CASSPRPYLTDTQYF; CDR3 DNA: TGTGCCAGCAGTCCCCGTCCGTACCTCACAGATACGCAGTATTTT
clone size: .; J gene: TRBJ2-7; D gene: TRBD1; V gene: TRBV18; CDR3 protein: CASSRGQGSYEQYF; CDR3 DNA: TGTGCCAGCTCACGGGGACAGGGCTCCTACGAGCAGTACTTC
clone size: .; J gene: TRBJ1-1; D gene: TRBD1; V gene: TRBV28; CDR3 protein: CASITGTGDLYTEAFF; CDR3 DNA: TGTGCCAGCATCACAGGGACAGGGGATTTGTACACTGAAGCTTTCTTT
clone size: .; J gene: TRBJ1-1; D gene: .; V gene: TRBV27; CDR3 protein: CASSPTGGWEAFF; CDR3 DNA: TGTGCCAGCAGTCCCACGGGAGGATGGGAAGCTTTCTTT
clone size: .; J gene: TRBJ2-1; D gene: .; V gene: TRBV9; CDR3 protein: CASSVMGAGAYNEQFF; CDR3 DNA: TGTGCCAGCAGCGTAATGGGGGCGGGAGCCTACAATGAGCAGTTCTTC
clone size: .; J gene: TRBJ1-4; D gene: .; V gene: TRBV5-6; CDR3 protein: CASSLGTTFLSTNEKLFF; CDR3 DNA: TGTGCCAGCAGCTTGGGGACTACATTTTTATCAACTAATGAAAAACTGTTTTTT
clone size: .; J gene: TRBJ2-3; D gene: .; V gene: TRBV14; CDR3 protein: CASSQAQGYTDTQYF; CDR3 DNA: TGTGCCAGCAGCCAAGCCCAGGGGTACACAGATACGCAGTATTTT
clone size: .; J gene: TRBJ2-7; D gene: .; V gene: TRBV16; CDR3 protein: CASSQSARSYEQYF; CDR3 DNA: TGTGCCAGCAGCCAATCAGCACGGTCCTACGAGCAGTACTTC